The 32 T cell receptor beta chains reported below all come from one sample, sequenced in a study of blood T cell repertoires in COVID-19. This table comes from immunoSEQ multiplex PCR, and its TCRdb copy is limited to in-frame clones, with some not included. Seen here are around 130,000 clones, about 90% observed once, and the top ten hold over 9.5%. The material sequenced was peripheral blood. All receptors come from a man in his sixties with active or convalescent COVID-19.

J is TRBJ2-7 and V is TRBV24-1; 10 bases map to TRBD2. The germline CDR1 and CDR2 sequences are KGHDR and SFDVKD. The CDR3 loop spans 14 amino acids. V gave up 4 bases and J gave up 4 bases; unmatched junction bases: 3. The CDR3 bases are TGTGCCACCAGTGAGGGGACTAGCGTTTACGAGCAGTACTTC. This translates into CATSEGTSVYEQYF.

The CDR3: CASSWRESNNEQFF. For the CDR3, the DNA is TGTGCCAGCTCATGGCGGGAGAGTAACAATGAGCAGTTCTTC. The chain combines TRBV18 with TRBJ2-1, with 7 bases aligning to TRBD2. Trimming cost V 5 bases and J 5 bases; bases outside gene matches: 6. The CDR3 totals 14 residues. The germline gives CDR1 KGHSH, CDR2 LQKENI.

This clone has more than one count but fewer than ten. The chain combines TRBV25-1 with TRBJ2-7; tentative D call: TRBD1 (6 bases). The germline V gene has CDR1 MGHDK and CDR2 SYGVNS. V was pared by 6 bases and J by 4 bases, with 13 bases between. CDR3 length: 13 amino acids. Here the CDR3 reads CASSRGALYEQYF. The DNA for the CDR3 is TGTGCCAGCAGCAGGGGTGCCTTGTACGAGCAGTACTTC.

This rearrangement joins TRBV14 to TRBJ1-2; TRBD1 matches 7 bases. The ends lost 4 bases at V and 6 bases at J; junction bases unmatched: 5. The CDR3 is 13 amino acids. In germline, CDR1 is SGHDN, CDR2 FVKESK. The CDR3 bases are TGTGCCAGCAGCCCTCGACAGGGCCATGGCTACACCTTC. Its protein product is CASSPRQGHGYTF.

The genes are TRBV18 and TRBJ1-3; 7 nucleotides match TRBD1. The germline gives CDR1 KGHSH, CDR2 LQKENI. J was trimmed by 0 bases and V by 3 bases; bases with no gene match: 2. The CDR3 spans 15 residues. The CDR3 nucleotides read TGTGCCAGCTCACCGGGACAGTTCTCTGGAAACACCATATATTTT. Protein: CASSPGQFSGNTIYF.

The sample holds one count of this clone. The chain links TRBV28 to TRBJ1-5; the match to TRBD1 covers 9 bases. With 2 bases clipped from V and 6 bases from J, the junction kept 8 bases outside the gene matches. This CDR3 comprises 16 residues. CDR1 and CDR2 from the germline V gene are MDHEN and SYDVKM. The CDR3 DNA sequence: TGTGCCAGCAGTTTAGGGACAGGGAAAGTAAGTCAGCCCCAGCATTTT. This gives the protein CASSLGTGKVSQPQHF.

This chain uses TRBV28 with TRBJ2-7; D ambiguous. V was pared by 2 bases and J by 1 base, with 9 bases between. This CDR3 has 14 amino acids. Germline CDR1 is MDHEN and CDR2 is SYDVKM. The CDR3: CASSLRGPSYEQYF. The CDR3 nucleotides are TGTGCCAGCAGTTTACGCGGTCCATCCTACGAGCAGTACTTC.

The V call is TRBV3-1 (or the pseudogene TRBV3-2), the J call TRBJ2-7; 9 nucleotides match TRBD2. V shed 3 bases and J 3 bases; nucleotides not matched to a gene: 15. Germline values: CDR1 LGHDT, CDR2 YNNKEL (reference sequence). The CDR3 loop spans 18 amino acids. The chain's CDR3 is CASSQIPSGREGGYEQYF. In DNA form, the CDR3 reads TGTGCCAGCAGCCAGATTCCATCTGGGCGGGAGGGAGGCTACGAGCAGTACTTC.

A note on this clone: Distinct nucleotide sequences in the sample also encode this CDR3. J is TRBJ1-5 and V is TRBV28; D is possibly TRBD1 (6 bases). The germline gives CDR1 MDHEN, CDR2 SYDVKM. V was pared by 4 bases and J by 1 base, with 8 bases between. This CDR3 comprises 14 residues. CDR3 sequence: CASSSGQSNQPQHF. The DNA of the CDR3 is TGTGCCAGCAGTTCCGGACAGAGCAATCAGCCCCAGCATTTT.

The chain uses TRBV7-9 and TRBJ2-5; 7 bases are a match to TRBD2. In germline, CDR1 is SEHNR, CDR2 FQNEAQ (reference sequence). The CDR3 sequence is 15 residues long. After removal of 4 bases from V and 5 bases from J, the junction contained 10 bases not matched to a gene. The DNA of the CDR3 is TGTGCCAGCAGCTCGGGGGGTCGACGCGGGGAGACCCAGTACTTC. This translates into CASSSGGRRGETQYF.

The rearrangement uses TRBV30 and TRBJ1-1; D gene ambiguous. Germline V gene data show CDR1 as GTSNPN and CDR2 as SVGIG (reference sequence). The germline V and J ends were trimmed by 0 bases and 8 bases, with 7 bases remaining between them. CDR3 size: 11 residues. CDR3 amino acids: CAWSVRREAFF. The CDR3 DNA sequence: TGTGCCTGGAGTGTACGGAGGGAAGCTTTCTTT.

The chain recombines TRBV7-2 with TRBJ2-2; weak D call: TRBD1 (6 bases). V lost 4 bases to trimming and J lost 2 bases, with 11 bases between them. The CDR3 has 15 residues. Germline CDR1 SGHTA, CDR2 FQGNSA. CDR3 DNA: TGTGCCAGCAGCTCCCAAGGGGGTAACACCGGGGAGCTGTTTTTT. The encoded protein is CASSSQGGNTGELFF.

This sequence joins TRBV6-1 and TRBJ2-1; 8 bases map to TRBD2. V dropped 0 bases and J dropped 0; count of bases not matched to a gene: 4. Germline CDR1 reads MNHNS; CDR2 reads SASEGT. The CDR3 has 17 residues. The CDR3 sequence is CASSEAGLESSYNEQFF. CDR3 DNA: TGTGCCAGCAGTGAAGCGGGACTAGAAAGCTCCTACAATGAGCAGTTCTTC.

The chain employs TRBV7-6 and TRBJ2-3, with 11 positions matching TRBD2. There are 16 residues in the CDR3. Germline trimming cut 5 bases from V and 2 bases from J; bases unmatched to any gene: 6. Germline V CDR1 and CDR2: SGHVS, FNYEAQ. Here the CDR3 DNA reads TGTGCCAGCAGCGTTAGCGGGAGGGCCTTCACAGATACGCAGTATTTT. It codes for CASSVSGRAFTDTQYF.

This chain joins TRBV7-3 and TRBJ1-5, with 8 nucleotides matching TRBD1. The germline gives CDR1 SGHTA, CDR2 FQGTGA. Germline trimming cut 3 bases from V and 0 bases from J; bases unmatched to any gene: 7. CDR3 length equals 17 residues. CDR3 amino acids: CASSFHTGTGSNQPQHF. In DNA form, the CDR3 reads TGTGCCAGCAGCTTCCATACCGGGACAGGTAGCAATCAGCCCCAGCATTTT.

The chain recombines TRBV19 with TRBJ2-3; 12 bases fit TRBD1. Germline loops: CDR1 LNHDA, CDR2 SQIVND (reference sequence). This CDR3 is built from 15 residues. V was clipped by 9 bases and J by 4 bases; unmatched bases: 8. CDR3 in DNA: TGTGCCAGCAACACCGGGACAGGGGGCGCAGATACGCAGTATTTT. It codes for CASNTGTGGADTQYF. The full variable domain, its missing parts supplied by reference TRBV19 and TRBJ2-3, is DGGITQSPKYLFRKEGQNVTLSCEQNLNHDAMYWYRQDPGQGLRLIYYSQIVNDFQKGDIAEGYSVSREKKESFPLTVTSAQKNPTAFYLCASNTGTGGADTQYFGPGTRLTVL.

This chain uses TRBV6-2 or TRBV6-3 with TRBJ2-2; D gene unclear. V was clipped by 2 bases and J by 9 bases, with 13 bases between them. The CDR3 covers 14 residues. From germline, CDR1 is MNHEY and CDR2 SVGEGT. The CDR3 loop is CASSYGPGMWELFF. In DNA form, the CDR3 reads TGTGCCAGCAGTTACGGGCCCGGCATGTGGGAGCTGTTTTTT.

This rearrangement joins TRBV7-9 to TRBJ1-1; the D gene is possibly TRBD1 (6 bases). The V and J ends lost 5 bases and 1 base respectively, with 20 bases between them. Looked up from germline, CDR1 is SEHNR and CDR2 is FQNEAQ (reference sequence). The CDR3 totals 17 residues. The CDR3 nucleotides are TGTGCCAGCAGCCCCCCGGGCGCCGGACAGCAGAACACTGAAGCTTTCTTT. This gives the protein CASSPPGAGQQNTEAFF. Combining the CDR3 with reference TRBV7-9 and TRBJ1-1 gives the whole variable domain DTGVSQNPRHKITKRGQNVTFRCDPISEHNRLYWYRQTLGQGPEFLTYFQNEAQLEKSRLLSDRFSAERPKGSFSTLEIQRTEQGDSAMYLCASSPPGAGQQNTEAFFGQGTRLTVV.

V usage is TRBV6-5 and J usage is TRBJ1-6; TRBD1 is a possible D gene (5 bases). The V end was cut by 2 bases, the J end by 10 bases, with 12 bases between. This CDR3 region has 14 residues. Germline assignment: CDR1 MNHEY and CDR2 SVGAGI. CDR3 DNA sequence: TGTGCCAGCAGTTACCGGGACTGGCTGTCACCCCTCCACTTT. Its protein product is CASSYRDWLSPLHF.

This chain joins TRBV5-1 and TRBJ1-6; 11 bases fit TRBD1. The CDR3 loop spans 14 amino acids. Germline CDR1 SGHRS, CDR2 YFSETQ. With V trimmed by 4 bases and J by 9 bases, 3 bases remained unmatched. The CDR3 nucleotides are TGCGCCAGCAGCGGTGGGACAGGGGGTTCACCCCTCCACTTT. This sequence encodes CASSGGTGGSPLHF.

The rearrangement uses TRBV28 and TRBJ1-1; D is unresolved. This CDR3 is built from 11 residues. CDR1 and CDR2 (germline): MDHEN, SYDVKM. The V and J ends lost 3 bases and 5 bases respectively, with 4 bases between them. CDR3 loop: CASSLLTEAFF. The CDR3 DNA sequence: TGTGCCAGCAGTTTGCTAACTGAAGCTTTCTTT.

This clone has only one observation. The chain uses TRBV23-1 and TRBJ2-6, with TRBD1 matching 7 bases. TRBV23-1 counts as an open reading frame of uncertain function. CDR3 size: 15 residues. V was pared by 7 bases and J by 4 bases, with 7 bases of the junction left unmatched. The CDR3 sequence: CASIDRESGANVLTF. The CDR3 DNA is TGCGCCAGCATAGACAGGGAATCCGGGGCCAACGTCCTGACTTTC.

This clone was detected only once. This chain joins TRBV14 and TRBJ1-4, with TRBD1 matching 12 bases. Germline loops: CDR1 SGHDN, CDR2 FVKESK. V shed 3 bases and J 5 bases; nucleotides not matched to a gene: 4. The CDR3 totals 16 residues. The CDR3, as DNA: TGTGCCAGCAGCCAGGGGACAGGGGGCGCCAATGAAAAACTGTTTTTT. Its translation is CASSQGTGGANEKLFF.

The chain carries TRBV5-6 and TRBJ1-5; 8 positions match TRBD1. CDR1 and CDR2 from the germline V gene are SGHDT and YYEEEE. The CDR3 runs to 16 residues. V was pared by 4 bases and J by 3 bases, with 9 bases of the junction left unmatched. The CDR3 nucleotides are TGTGCCAGCAGCCAGTGGACAGGGCCGGACAATCAGCCCCAGCATTTT. Protein product: CASSQWTGPDNQPQHF. Using reference TRBV5-6 and TRBJ1-5 for the parts outside the CDR3, the full variable domain is DAGVTQSPTHLIKTRGQQVTLRCSPKSGHDTVSWYQQALGQGPQFIFQYYEEEERQRGNFPDRFSGHQFPNYSSELNVNALLLGDSALYLCASSQWTGPDNQPQHFGDGTRLSIL.

The rearrangement links TRBV7-8 to TRBJ1-5; the D is unclear. In germline, CDR1 is SGHVS, CDR2 FQNEAQ. Trimming took off 1 base at V and 4 bases at J, with 8 bases between the two ends. The CDR3 is made up of 14 amino acids. The CDR3 DNA is TGTGCCAGCAGCTTAGGGGAGCATAATCAGCCCCAGCATTTT. Its protein product is CASSLGEHNQPQHF. The full variable domain, with the rest looked up from reference TRBV7-8 and TRBJ1-5, is GAGVSQSPRYKVAKRGQDVALRCDPISGHVSLFWYQQALGQGPEFLTYFQNEAQLDKSGLPSDRFFAERPEGSVSTLKIQRTQQEDSAVYLCASSLGEHNQPQHFGDGTRLSIL.

This clone was seen a few times. The chain has TRBV12-3 or TRBV12-4 and TRBJ1-2; weak D call: TRBD1 (6 bases). Trimming removed 3 bases from V and 5 bases from J, with 10 bases in between. This CDR3 has 13 amino acids. The CDR3 bases are TGTGCCAGCAGTTTGGCCGACAGGTATGGCTACACCTTC. This encodes CASSLADRYGYTF.

The V and J genes are TRBV28 and TRBJ2-3; 10 nucleotides align to TRBD2. Germline V CDR1 and CDR2: MDHEN, SYDVKM. With 5 bases clipped from V and 3 bases from J, the junction kept 5 bases outside the gene matches. The CDR3 contains 15 residues. This CDR3 is CASSLAGVGTDTQYF. Here the CDR3 DNA reads TGTGCCAGCAGTCTAGCGGGAGTTGGTACAGATACGCAGTATTTT. Together with reference TRBV28 and TRBJ2-3, the CDR3 gives the full variable domain: DVKVTQSSRYLVKRTGEKVFLECVQDMDHENMFWYRQDPGLGLRLIYFSYDVKMKEKGDIPEGYSVSREKKERFSLILESASTNQTSMYLCASSLAGVGTDTQYFGPGTRLTVL.

J is TRBJ1-4 and V is TRBV28; maybe TRBD1 (5 bases). Germline lookup yields CDR1 MDHEN and CDR2 SYDVKM. Trimming cost V 5 bases and J 0 bases, with 10 bases left between them. The CDR3 is 15 amino acids. Here the CDR3 reads CASSIGGATNEKLFF. The CDR3 coding sequence is TGTGCCAGCAGTATCGGGGGGGCAACTAATGAAAAACTGTTTTTT.

This clone was seen only once. The V gene is TRBV19, the J gene TRBJ2-2; weak D call: TRBD2 (6 bases). Trimming cost V 6 bases and J 7 bases, with 24 bases left between them. Germline V lookup: CDR1 LNHDA, CDR2 SQIVND (reference sequence). The CDR3 totals 17 residues. CDR3 amino acids: CASSLVFTEGRHGELFF. The CDR3 nucleotides are TGTGCCAGTAGCCTGGTTTTTACGGAGGGCCGTCACGGGGAGCTGTTTTTT.

This clone was observed once. The chain has TRBV7-9 and TRBJ2-6, with D tentatively TRBD1 (5 bases). V was pared by 7 bases and J by 2 bases, with 15 bases between. CDR1 is SEHNR, CDR2 FQNEAQ, per germline (reference sequence). The CDR3 is 16 amino acids. The chain's CDR3 is CASTRRVGAGANVLTF. CDR3 DNA: TGTGCCAGCACCCGCAGGGTTGGGGCTGGGGCCAACGTCCTGACTTTC.

Only one count was recorded for this clone. The rearrangement links TRBV28 to TRBJ1-6, with a possible D match to TRBD1 (6 bases). Trimming took 4 bases from V and 9 from J, leaving 22 bases between them. Germline values: CDR1 MDHEN, CDR2 SYDVKM. CDR3 length: 17 amino acids. CDR3 protein: CASSSPITGTKSSPLHF. The CDR3 DNA reads as TGTGCCAGCAGTTCTCCTATTACCGGGACAAAATCTTCACCCCTCCACTTT.

This chain links TRBV2 with TRBJ1-6, with D unclear. V was clipped by 3 bases and J by 9 bases, with 12 bases between them. Looked up from germline, CDR1 is SNHLY and CDR2 is FYNNEI. There are 14 residues in the CDR3. In DNA form, the CDR3 reads TGTGCCAGCAGTGATGGAGGGTTCGGTTCACCCCTCCACTTT. Its protein product is CASSDGGFGSPLHF. Combining the CDR3 with reference TRBV2 and TRBJ1-6 gives the whole variable domain EPEVTQTPSHQVTQMGQEVILRCVPISNHLYFYWYRQILGQKVEFLVSFYNNEISEKSEIFDDQFSVERPDGSNFTLKIRSTKLEDSAMYFCASSDGGFGSPLHFGNGTRLTVT.